Below, 15 T cell receptor beta chains from the same sample are listed, as sequenced in a study of T cell responses to AZD1222 COVID-19 vaccine. The method was immunoSEQ multiplex PCR; TCRdb's version includes in-frame clones alone and lacks a portion of them. The profile shows roughly 150,000 clones, approximately 92% of them singletons. The sample here was peripheral blood, taken on day 0 of AZD1222 vaccination. The source is an adult in good health.

The rearrangement joins TRBV11-2 to TRBJ1-1; D is unclear. CDR3 length: 12 amino acids. CDR1 SGHAT and CDR2 FQNNGV come from the germline V gene. Trimming took 0 bases from V and 6 from J, leaving 5 bases between them. The CDR3 nucleotides read TGTGCCAGCAGCTTAGAAGGGTCTGAAGCTTTCTTT. Translation: CASSLEGSEAFF. The full variable domain, completed using reference TRBV11-2 and TRBJ1-1, is EAGVAQSPRYKIIEKRQSVAFWCNPISGHATLYWYQQILGQGPKLLIQFQNNGVVDDSQLPKDRFSAERLKGVDSTLKIQPAKLEDSAVYLCASSLEGSEAFFGQGTRLTVV.

This rearrangement joins TRBV7-3 to TRBJ2-1, with 10 bases lining up with TRBD2. The germline V gene encodes CDR1 SGHTA and CDR2 FQGTGA. There are 16 residues in the CDR3. V shed 2 bases, J shed 5 bases, and the junction held 6 bases outside the gene matches. As DNA, the CDR3 is TGTGCCAGCAGCTTAGTTGGGACTAGCGCAAACAATGAGCAGTTCTTC. Translating gives CASSLVGTSANNEQFF.

The CDR3 DNA follows: TGTGCCAGCAGCGTAGACAGGGCCGAAGATACGCAGTATTTT. Translating it yields CASSVDRAEDTQYF. This rearrangement joins TRBV9 to TRBJ2-3, with D possibly TRBD1 on 6 matching bases. Trimming left V 0 bases short and J 5 bases short, with 10 bases between. This CDR3 is 14 amino acids long. Looked up from germline, CDR1 is SGDLS and CDR2 is YYNGEE.

The CDR3 spells CASSHFRDRGDTQYF. For the CDR3, the DNA is TGTGCCAGCAGCCATTTCCGGGACAGGGGAGATACGCAGTATTTT. The chain combines TRBV3-1 (or the pseudogene TRBV3-2) with TRBJ2-3; TRBD1 aligns across 10 bases. The J segment lost 5 bases and the V segment lost 3 bases, leaving 5 bases of the junction unmatched. Germline CDR1 is LGHDT and CDR2 is YNNKEL (reference sequence). The length of the CDR3 is 15 residues.

The rearrangement uses TRBV5-1 and TRBJ2-5, with D hard to call. The V and J ends lost 0 bases and 0 bases respectively, with 12 bases between them. This CDR3 is built from 16 residues. Germline CDR1 SGHRS, CDR2 YFSETQ. This chain's CDR3 is CASSLGDTVYQETQYF. The CDR3, as DNA: TGCGCCAGCAGCTTGGGAGACACCGTGTACCAAGAGACCCAGTACTTC. Drawing the rest from reference TRBV5-1 and TRBJ2-5, the complete variable domain is KAGVTQTPRYLIKTRGQQVTLSCSPISGHRSVSWYQQTPGQGLQFLFEYFSETQRNKGNFPGRFSGRQFSNSRSEMNVSTLELGDSALYLCASSLGDTVYQETQYFGPGTRLLVL.

The rearrangement uses TRBV12-3 or TRBV12-4 and TRBJ1-4; a weak D match, TRBD1 (5 bases). V shed 4 bases and J shed 5 bases, with 8 bases lying between them. The CDR3 is 13 amino acids. CDR3 in DNA: TGTGCCAGCAGTTGGCGGGACAATGAAAAACTGTTTTTT. Its translation: CASSWRDNEKLFF.

CDR3 protein: CASGGGYYGYTF. CDR3 in DNA: TGTGCCAGCGGCGGGGGGTACTATGGCTACACCTTC. The chain links TRBV5-6 to TRBJ1-2; D possibly corresponds to TRBD1 (5 bases). Germline values: CDR1 SGHDT, CDR2 YYEEEE. Trimming shortened V by 7 bases and J by 3 bases, and 10 bases separated the two germline ends. CDR3 length equals 12 residues.

The chain combines TRBV5-1 with TRBJ1-2; tentative D call: TRBD1 (5 bases). The germline CDR1 and CDR2 sequences are SGHRS and YFSETQ. Trimming removed 0 bases at V and 2 bases at J, with 20 bases between. This CDR3 is built from 18 residues. The CDR3 sequence is CASSLALGLQASNYGYTF. In DNA, the CDR3 is TGCGCCAGCAGCTTGGCCTTGGGGCTCCAGGCCTCCAACTATGGCTACACCTTC.

J is TRBJ2-7 and V is TRBV25-1, with 8 bases matching TRBD1. V shed 3 bases, J shed 2 bases, and the junction held 3 bases outside the gene matches. Germline assignment: CDR1 MGHDK and CDR2 SYGVNS. The CDR3 loop spans 14 amino acids. The DNA for the CDR3 is TGTGCCAGCAGTGATACGACAGGGGCCTACGAGCAGTACTTC. Protein: CASSDTTGAYEQYF.

The V gene is TRBV6-6, the J gene TRBJ2-7; D is possibly TRBD1 or TRBD2 (5 bases each). The CDR3 loop spans 14 amino acids. CDR1 and CDR2 (germline): MNHNY, SVGAGI (reference sequence). The V end lost 6 bases, the J end lost 1 base, and 13 bases lay between the germline ends. The CDR3 is CASSPGTVSYEQYF. CDR3 coding DNA: TGTGCCAGCAGCCCCGGGACCGTTTCCTACGAGCAGTACTTC.

The chain couples TRBV15 to TRBJ2-7; D may be TRBD1 or TRBD2 (7 bases each). Germline V gene sequence: CDR1 LNHNV, CDR2 YYDKDF (reference sequence). Between the trimmed V and J ends, which lost 5 bases and 0 bases, there was a span of 17 bases. The CDR3 runs 16 residues. CDR3 in DNA: TGTGCCACCAGCCCCCGAGCGGGACAGATCTCCTACGAGCAGTACTTC. Protein: CATSPRAGQISYEQYF.

The chain joins TRBV24-1 to TRBJ1-2, with unresolved D. The CDR3 totals 12 residues. Germline V gene sequence: CDR1 KGHDR, CDR2 SFDVKD. With 5 bases removed from V and 6 bases from J, the gap between germline ends came to 9 bases. The CDR3 DNA sequence: TGTGCCACCAGTGCGAGCGGCAATGGCTACACCTTC. Its protein product is CATSASGNGYTF.

The chain couples TRBV11-2 to TRBJ1-1, with a possible D match to TRBD1 (6 bases). V lost 6 bases to trimming and J lost 3 bases, with 11 bases between them. The germline gives CDR1 SGHAT, CDR2 FQNNGV. This CDR3 is 13 amino acids long. For the CDR3, the DNA is TGTGCCAGCAGGGAGGGGGAGGACACTGAAGCTTTCTTT. Protein sequence: CASREGEDTEAFF.

The V call is TRBV19, the J call TRBJ2-4, with TRBD1 matching 12 bases. Germline V CDR1 and CDR2: LNHDA, SQIVND (reference sequence). The CDR3 has 14 residues. The V and J ends lost 4 bases and 12 bases, in that order; junction bases with no gene match: 7. The CDR3 spells CASSTTGTGGNQYF. The DNA of the CDR3 is TGTGCCAGTAGTACAACCGGGACAGGGGGCAATCAGTACTTC.

This chain joins TRBV6-6 and TRBJ1-5, with D unresolved. Trimming stripped 7 bases from V and 4 bases from J, with 11 bases between. Looked up from germline, CDR1 is MNHNY and CDR2 is SVGAGI (reference sequence). This CDR3 contains 13 residues. The CDR3 region has the DNA TGTGCCAGCACCACCACGGGGAATCAGCCCCAGCATTTT. Residues: CASTTTGNQPQHF.